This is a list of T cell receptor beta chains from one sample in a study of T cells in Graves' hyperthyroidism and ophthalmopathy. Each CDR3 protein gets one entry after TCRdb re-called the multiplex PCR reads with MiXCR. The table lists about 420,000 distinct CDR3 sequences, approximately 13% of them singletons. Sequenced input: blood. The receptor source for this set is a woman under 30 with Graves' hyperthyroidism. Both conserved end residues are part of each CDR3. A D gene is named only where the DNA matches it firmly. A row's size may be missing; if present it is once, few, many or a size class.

TGTGCCAGCAGCTGGGGGGGAGACACCGGGGAGCTGTTTTTT	CASSWGGDTGELFF	TRBJ2-2	many	TRBD2	TRBV7-2
TGTGCCAGCAGCTCGGGTCCTGGGGAGTTCTTC	CASSSGPGEFF	TRBJ2-1	many	-	TRBV11-2
TGTGCCAGCAGCGTAGGTCCGGCGCCAACTAATGAAAAACTGTTTTTT	CASSVGPAPTNEKLFF	TRBJ1-4	-	-	TRBV9
TGTGCCATCAGTGAGGGACTAGCGCCTACAGATACGCAGTATTTT	CAISEGLAPTDTQYF	TRBJ2-3	many	TRBD2	TRBV10-3
TGCAGTGCTAGAGATTCTCCCCCGTTGAATACGCAGTATTTT	CSARDSPPLNTQYF	TRBJ2-3	-	-	TRBV20-1
TGTGCCAGCTCACTAAACGCCGGGACTAGCGGACAAGAGACCCAGTACTTC	CASSLNAGTSGQETQYF	TRBJ2-5	many	TRBD2	TRBV18
TGTGCCTGTCGTTCCGGCGGGACTGAAGCTTTCTTT	CACRSGGTEAFF	TRBJ1-1	-	-	TRBV30
TGCGCCAGCAGCTCATCCAGCGGGATTGGGGAGACCCAGTACTTC	CASSSSSGIGETQYF	TRBJ2-5	-	TRBD2	TRBV5-1
TGTGCCAGCAGTTTAGCGCGCATAGCGGGGGTAGATACGCAGTATTTT	CASSLARIAGVDTQYF	TRBJ2-3	once	TRBD2	TRBV12-3/TRBV12-4
TGTGCCAGCAGCTTAGCGAACAGCGGCTACGAGCAGTACTTC	CASSLANSGYEQYF	TRBJ2-7	many	-	TRBV7-2
TGCGCCAGCAGCCAAATTTCGGGGGCCGGTGGCTACACCTTC	CASSQISGAGGYTF	TRBJ1-2	-	-	TRBV4-1
TGCGCCAGCGGCAGGGATTTTGCCGCTTTCTTT	CASGRDFAAFF	TRBJ1-1	few	-	TRBV5-1
TGCGCCAGCAGCCTAGGGACTAGCGAGTACAATGAGCAGTTCTTC	CASSLGTSEYNEQFF	TRBJ2-1	many	TRBD2	TRBV5-1
TGTGCCAGCAGCCAAGATGGACAGGGGGAGCAGTTCTTC	CASSQDGQGEQFF	TRBJ2-1	few	TRBD1	TRBV3-1
TGTGCCAGCACTCCCGACGGGGACACACCTGGCACCGGGGAGCTGTTTTTT	CASTPDGDTPGTGELFF	TRBJ2-2	-	-	TRBV6-2/TRBV6-3
TGTGCCAGCAGCTTAGCCGTAGAGGGAAGAGAGACCCAGTACTTC	CASSLAVEGRETQYF	TRBJ2-5	-	-	TRBV7-9
TGTGCCAGCAGCGCCGACAGGGGGATAATCTACGAGCAGTACTTC	CASSADRGIIYEQYF	TRBJ2-7	once	TRBD1	TRBV7-3
TGTGCCTGGACCCCAGAGAAGGAAGGAACGCAGTATTTT	CAWTPEKEGTQYF	TRBJ2-3	many	-	TRBV30
TGTGCCAGCAGCACCGCCTGGAAGGGAAGCGGGAGACTAAGCACAGATACGCAGTATTTT	CASSTAWKGSGRLSTDTQYF	TRBJ2-3	many	TRBD2	TRBV28
TGTGCCAGCAGTTTTTTGAGTCAGGTCGAATCTGGAAACACCATATATTTT	CASSFLSQVESGNTIYF	TRBJ1-3	-	-	TRBV28
TGTGCCAGCAGCGTAGAAGCGGCGCCCTATACGCAGTATTTT	CASSVEAAPYTQYF	TRBJ2-3	many	-	TRBV9
TGCAGTGCTAGAGATCCCGGGACCTATGGCTACACCTTC	CSARDPGTYGYTF	TRBJ1-2	-	-	TRBV20-1
TGTGCCAGCAGCCTCTTACTCCAGGGTTTATACGAGCAGTACTTC	CASSLLLQGLYEQYF	TRBJ2-7	many	-	TRBV7-9
TGCAGTGCTAGAGGCCTAGCGGGAAGGACCGGGGAGCTGTTTTTT	CSARGLAGRTGELFF	TRBJ2-2	few	TRBD2	TRBV20-1
TGTGCCAGCAGCCAAGCGCTAGCGGGCCCGACAGATACGCAGTATTTT	CASSQALAGPTDTQYF	TRBJ2-3	many	TRBD2	TRBV3-1
TGTGCCAGCAGTGAAGCCGGACTTAGCGGGAGGCGGGAGACCCAGTACTTC	CASSEAGLSGRRETQYF	TRBJ2-5	-	TRBD2	TRBV6-1
TGTGCCAGCAGCGTATACGTCGGAAACTCTGGAAACACCATATATTTT	CASSVYVGNSGNTIYF	TRBJ1-3	-	-	TRBV9
TGTGCCAGCAGCGCGACAACAAACACTGAAGCTTTCTTT	CASSATTNTEAFF	TRBJ1-1	many	-	TRBV7-3
TGTGCCAGCAGTCCTATGGACGGGCAAGAGACCCAGTACTTC	CASSPMDGQETQYF	TRBJ2-5	many	-	TRBV28
TGTGCCAGCAGCTTAGTCGAACGGGGTGGCTACACCTTC	CASSLVERGGYTF	TRBJ1-2	-	-	TRBV7-9
TGCAGTGCTAGAGTCGGACTAGCGGGAACCGGGGAGCTGTTTTTT	CSARVGLAGTGELFF	TRBJ2-2	-	TRBD2	TRBV20-1
TGTGCCAGCAGCATTTACCAGACAGGGACCGAGAACACTGAAGCTTTCTTT	CASSIYQTGTENTEAFF	TRBJ1-1	-	TRBD1	TRBV5-8
TGTGCCAGCAGCATCCGGGACACTGAAGCTTTCTTT	CASSIRDTEAFF	TRBJ1-1	-	-	TRBV5-1
TGCAGTGCTAACCGGGACTCAAGCTACGAGCAGTACTTC	CSANRDSSYEQYF	TRBJ2-7	many	-	TRBV20-1
TGTGCCAGCAGTTACCGGGACAGGGGATCCTATGGCTACACCTTC	CASSYRDRGSYGYTF	TRBJ1-2	many	TRBD1	TRBV6-6
TGTGCCTGGAGTGTACAGTTGGGGGGGAATGAAAAACTGTTTTTT	CAWSVQLGGNEKLFF	TRBJ1-4	many	-	TRBV30
TGTGCCAGCGGAAATAGGGGAGATCACGAGCAGTACTTC	CASGNRGDHEQYF	TRBJ2-7	many	-	TRBV7-6
TGTGCCAGCCCAAGCACTAGCGGGAGGGGTCACGGGGAGCTGTTTTTT	CASPSTSGRGHGELFF	TRBJ2-2	many	TRBD2	TRBV7-2
TGTGCCAGCAGCGCAGCGGGAGGGGCCTACAATGAGCAGTTCTTC	CASSAAGGAYNEQFF	TRBJ2-1	few	TRBD2	TRBV9
TGCAGCGTCTCGGACAGGAACAATGAGCAGTTCTTC	CSVSDRNNEQFF	TRBJ2-1	many	TRBD1	TRBV29-1
TGTGCCAGTAGTGGACTGACAGGGACCGCCGGTTCACCCCTCCACTTT	CASSGLTGTAGSPLHF	TRBJ1-6	few	TRBD1	TRBV19
TGTGCCAGCAGCTTAGGGGGTCATGAGCAGTTCTTC	CASSLGGHEQFF	TRBJ2-1	many	-	TRBV11-2
TGTGCCAGCGCGTGGGACAGTGGAAACACCATATATTTT	CASAWDSGNTIYF	TRBJ1-3	-	TRBD1	TRBV12-3/TRBV12-4
TGTGCCAGCAGCTCCCAGGACGGGAACACTGAAGCTTTCTTT	CASSSQDGNTEAFF	TRBJ1-1	many	-	TRBV11-3
TGTGCCAGCAGTTCCTTAGCGGGAAACACCGGGGAGCTGTTTTTT	CASSSLAGNTGELFF	TRBJ2-2	-	TRBD2	TRBV6-2/TRBV6-3
TGCGCCAGCAGCCAAGGGGCAGGGCACACTGAAGCTTTCTTT	CASSQGAGHTEAFF	TRBJ1-1	few	-	TRBV4-3
TGTGCCAGCAGCTTCTTATACAGACCTGGAAACACCATATATTTT	CASSFLYRPGNTIYF	TRBJ1-3	few	-	TRBV7-8
TGTGCCAGCAGTTTATCGATACAGAGGGAGACCCAGTACTTC	CASSLSIQRETQYF	TRBJ2-5	many	-	TRBV28
TGTGCCAGCACCTTTGCGGCCGGGACTAGCGGGAGGGCCCCGGTCAATGAGCAGTTCTTC	CASTFAAGTSGRAPVNEQFF	TRBJ2-1	many	TRBD2	TRBV27
TGTGCCAGCAGCACCGTCCTAGTTGCAACTAATGAAAAACTGTTTTTT	CASSTVLVATNEKLFF	TRBJ1-4	-	-	TRBV6-1